This TCR beta chain came from a study of prognosis after radiotherapy for stage I lung cancer. Study-level information: Radiotherapy was SBRT in 3 to 5 fractions with a biologically effective dose of at least 100 Gy. Findings and limits, study-wide: Differential TRBV and TRBJ gene usage was reported between patients with metastases and patients without them.

Genomic DNA was the source, and TCR beta CDR3 was amplified from it by two-round multiplex PCR. Amplification during the initial PCR round employed primers specific to each TRBV and TRBJ gene. Universal primers were used in the second round of PCR. TCRdb reprocessed the multiplex PCR reads with MiXCR, giving one entry per CDR3 protein. This sample carries some 25,000 distinct CDR3 sequences, 35% to 40% of them seen once, and the ten largest clones take 62%. This clonotype has a count of ten or more. The target antigen is unknown. This material consisted of PBMCs, taken before or after stereotactic body radiation therapy (not recorded which). The receptor's source is a donor aged 50 or older with non-small cell lung cancer.

The CDR3 protein is CASSSDGNTGELFF. The CDR3 region has the DNA TGTGCCAGCAGCTCAGACGGGAACACCGGGGAGCTGTTTTTT. This sequence joins TRBV11-2 and TRBJ2-2; D is ambiguous. CDR1 is SGHAT, CDR2 FQNNGV, per germline. With 4 bases removed from V and 1 base from J, the gap between germline ends came to 7 bases. CDR3 length: 14 residues.